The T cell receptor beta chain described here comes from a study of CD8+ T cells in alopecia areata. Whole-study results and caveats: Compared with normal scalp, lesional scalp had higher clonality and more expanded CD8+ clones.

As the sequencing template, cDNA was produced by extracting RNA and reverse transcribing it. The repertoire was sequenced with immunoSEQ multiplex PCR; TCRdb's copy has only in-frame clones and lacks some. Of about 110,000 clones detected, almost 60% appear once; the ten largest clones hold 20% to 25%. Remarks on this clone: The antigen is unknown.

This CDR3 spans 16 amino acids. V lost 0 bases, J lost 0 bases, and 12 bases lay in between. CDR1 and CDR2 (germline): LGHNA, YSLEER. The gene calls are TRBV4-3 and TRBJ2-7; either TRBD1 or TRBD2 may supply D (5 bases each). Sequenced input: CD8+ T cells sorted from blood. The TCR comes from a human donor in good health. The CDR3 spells CASSQDRAGSSYEQYF. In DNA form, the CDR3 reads TGCGCCAGCAGCCAAGATCGAGCAGGGAGCTCCTACGAGCAGTACTTC.